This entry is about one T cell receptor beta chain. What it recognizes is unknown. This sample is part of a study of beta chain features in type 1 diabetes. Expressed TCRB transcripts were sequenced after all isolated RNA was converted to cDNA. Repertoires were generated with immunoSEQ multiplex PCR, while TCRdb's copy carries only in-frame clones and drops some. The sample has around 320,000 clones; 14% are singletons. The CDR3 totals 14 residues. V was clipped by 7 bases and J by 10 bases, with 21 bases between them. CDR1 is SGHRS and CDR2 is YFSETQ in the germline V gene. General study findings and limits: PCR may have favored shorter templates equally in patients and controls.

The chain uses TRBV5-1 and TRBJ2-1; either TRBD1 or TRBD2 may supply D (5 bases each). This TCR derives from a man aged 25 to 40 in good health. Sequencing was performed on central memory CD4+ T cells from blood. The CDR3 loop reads CASRVSVGTMEQFF. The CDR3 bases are TGCGCCAGCCGGGTATCGGTTGGGACGATGGAGCAGTTCTTC.